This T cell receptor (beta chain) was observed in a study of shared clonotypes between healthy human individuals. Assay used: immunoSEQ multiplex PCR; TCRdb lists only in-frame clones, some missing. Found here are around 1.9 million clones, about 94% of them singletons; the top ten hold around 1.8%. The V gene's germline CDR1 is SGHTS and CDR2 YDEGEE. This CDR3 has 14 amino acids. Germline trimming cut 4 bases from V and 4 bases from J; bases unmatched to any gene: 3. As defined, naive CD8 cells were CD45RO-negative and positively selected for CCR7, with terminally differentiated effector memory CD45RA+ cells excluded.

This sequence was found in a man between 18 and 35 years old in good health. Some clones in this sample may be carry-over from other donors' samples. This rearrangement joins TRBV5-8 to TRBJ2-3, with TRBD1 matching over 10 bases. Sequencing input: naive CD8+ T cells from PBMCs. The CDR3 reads CASSPTGGADTQYF. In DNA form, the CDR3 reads TGTGCCAGCAGCCCGACAGGGGGCGCAGATACGCAGTATTTT.